The 18 T cell receptor beta chains given below trace back to one sample, sequenced in a study of vaccination and CD4 T cells after COVID-19. Researchers used the Oncomine TCR Beta short-read assay to sequence DNA from cultured CD4+ T cells. TCRdb ran MiXCR on the PCR reads and lists one entry per CDR3 protein. The sample holds thousands of distinct CDR3 sequences, over 45% seen once. No antigen has been identified for these receptors. The treatment: approximately 11-day PBMC culture with coronavirus spike peptide pools or control peptides (ViraFEST assay). Pre-COVID-19 pandemic sampling (2011-2018) yielded the unexposed donor's CD4+ T cells. The sequenced sample consisted of CD4+ T cells from blood, cultured in vitro. The source is a human donor in good health.

The chain employs TRBV15 and TRBJ1-2, with a weak D call TRBD1 (6 bases). Trimming pared 1 base from V and 4 bases from J, leaving 19 bases between. The CDR3 is made up of 17 amino acids. Germline V gene data show CDR1 as LNHNV and CDR2 as YYDKDF (reference sequence). CDR3 nucleotides: TGTGCCACCAGCAGAGCGGACACAGGGAGGGTTGGCTATGGCTACACCTTC. It is translated as CATSRADTGRVGYGYTF.

The table lists this clonotype with a few counts. V and J are TRBV6-5 and TRBJ1-5; D ambiguous. Germline V gives CDR1 MNHEY, CDR2 SVGAGI. V shed 4 bases and J shed 2 bases, with 9 bases lying between them. CDR3 length equals 14 residues. This chain's CDR3 is CASSLVHGNQPQHF. The CDR3 DNA is TGTGCCAGCAGTTTAGTGCACGGCAATCAGCCCCAGCATTTT.

The rearrangement joins TRBV6-1 to TRBJ1-1; D is possibly TRBD1 (6 bases). This CDR3 has 13 amino acids. Per the germline V gene, CDR1 is MNHNS and CDR2 is SASEGT. V lost 4 bases, J lost 9 bases, and 15 bases lay in between. Here the CDR3 DNA reads TGTGCCAGCAGTGGAGAGGGGGATGGGAAAGCTTTCTTT. Translating gives CASSGEGDGKAFF.

This chain uses TRBV28 with TRBJ1-2; TRBD1 matches 7 bases. The CDR3 consists of 13 residues. Per the germline V gene, CDR1 is MDHEN and CDR2 is SYDVKM. The V and J ends lost 5 bases and 8 bases, in that order; junction bases with no gene match: 8. This chain's CDR3 is CASSPGTEPGYTF. The DNA for the CDR3 is TGTGCCAGCAGTCCCGGGACAGAACCAGGCTACACCTTC.

This clonotype occurred a few times. The chain has TRBV6-5 and TRBJ2-7; D unclear. Germline CDR1 and CDR2: MNHEY and SVGAGI. Trimming removed 2 bases at V and 3 bases at J, with 11 bases between. This CDR3 has 14 amino acids. The CDR3 is CASSYKGMDYEQYF. CDR3 DNA sequence: TGTGCCAGCAGTTACAAGGGTATGGACTACGAGCAGTACTTC.

This clonotype has just a few counts. The chain has TRBV25-1 and TRBJ1-2; D possibly corresponds to TRBD1 (6 bases). The CDR3 is 16 amino acids. Germline CDR1 is MGHDK and CDR2 is SYGVNS. V lost 1 base to trimming and J lost 4 bases, with 16 bases between them. For the CDR3, the DNA is TGTGCCAGCAGTGAATTGGGGGCAGGGTTTCGCTATGGCTACACCTTC. It specifies CASSELGAGFRYGYTF.

The chain employs TRBV19 and TRBJ1-2; the match to TRBD1 covers 10 bases. Germline values: CDR1 LNHDA, CDR2 SQIVND (reference sequence). With 6 bases clipped from V and 5 bases from J, the junction kept 12 bases outside the gene matches. There are 16 residues in the CDR3. The CDR3 reads CASSHWTGGTGYGYTF. CDR3 coding DNA: TGTGCCAGTAGCCACTGGACAGGGGGAACGGGATATGGCTACACCTTC.

V gene TRBV2 combines with J gene TRBJ2-7, with D hard to call. The CDR3 is made up of 12 amino acids. V was trimmed by 7 bases and J by 2 bases, leaving 9 bases between them. Germline lookup yields CDR1 SNHLY and CDR2 FYNNEI. CDR3 sequence reads: CASTWVTYEQYF. CDR3 DNA sequence: TGTGCCAGCACTTGGGTTACCTACGAGCAGTACTTC. Based on the CDR3 plus reference TRBV2 and TRBJ2-7, the full variable domain is EPEVTQTPSHQVTQMGQEVILRCVPISNHLYFYWYRQILGQKVEFLVSFYNNEISEKSEIFDDQFSVERPDGSNFTLKIRSTKLEDSAMYFCASTWVTYEQYFGPGTRLTVT.

The V gene is TRBV19, the J gene TRBJ1-2; 8 bases line up with TRBD1. Germline CDR1 is LNHDA and CDR2 is SQIVND (reference sequence). The CDR3 has 13 residues. The trim removed 7 bases at V and 8 bases at J, leaving 9 bases unmatched. CDR3 sequence: CASNRGTGGGYTF. The CDR3 DNA is TGTGCCAGTAACCGAGGGACAGGTGGAGGCTACACCTTC.

The rearrangement uses TRBV2 and TRBJ2-3; D not certain. V was trimmed by 5 bases and J by 2 bases, leaving 17 bases between them. CDR3 length equals 16 residues. In germline, CDR1 is SNHLY, CDR2 FYNNEI. In DNA, the CDR3 is TGTGCCAGCAGTCCCGAATTACCCAGACACACAGATACGCAGTATTTT. It translates to CASSPELPRHTDTQYF.

This clonotype has just one count. The rearrangement uses TRBV12-3 or TRBV12-4 and TRBJ2-5, with 7 bases identical to TRBD1. The J segment lost 4 bases and the V segment lost 5 bases, leaving 1 base of the junction unmatched. The CDR3 length is 12 residues. The CDR3 DNA follows: TGTGCCAGCAGTCGGACAGGAGAGACCCAGTACTTC. Its translation is CASSRTGETQYF.

This clonotype was detected only a few times. This chain connects TRBV6-1 to TRBJ1-3; D is undetermined. Germline V gene data show CDR1 as MNHNS and CDR2 as SASEGT. The CDR3 has 13 residues. The germline V and J ends were trimmed by 8 bases and 2 bases, with 10 bases remaining between them. CDR3 loop: CASAGVTGNTIYF. The DNA for the CDR3 is TGTGCCAGCGCAGGAGTTACTGGAAACACCATATATTTT.

This rearrangement joins TRBV12-3 or TRBV12-4 to TRBJ1-2; D is possibly TRBD1 (6 bases). The CDR3 has 14 residues. With 4 bases removed from V and 4 bases from J, the gap between germline ends came to 13 bases. CDR3 sequence reads: CASSYRALTYGYTF. The CDR3 DNA sequence: TGTGCCAGCAGTTACAGGGCCCTAACCTATGGCTACACCTTC.

This clonotype appeared a few times. The V gene is TRBV20-1, the J gene TRBJ2-3; TRBD2 might be the D (5 bases). The CDR3 has 16 residues. CDR1 and CDR2 (germline): DFQATT, SNEGSKA (reference sequence). The germline V and J ends were trimmed by 0 bases and 2 bases, with 15 bases remaining between them. The CDR3 region has the DNA TGCAGTGCTAGAGATGCATGGAGGAGTGACACAGATACGCAGTATTTT. It is translated as CSARDAWRSDTDTQYF.

J is TRBJ1-1 and V is TRBV7-6; D possibly corresponds to TRBD1 (6 bases). In germline, CDR1 is SGHVS, CDR2 FNYEAQ. This CDR3 comprises 15 residues. V lost 2 bases and J 5 bases, leaving 15 bases between the germline ends. CDR3 sequence (DNA): TGTGCCAGCAGCTTAACCAAGGGGGGGCAGACTGAAGCTTTCTTT. This encodes CASSLTKGGQTEAFF.

The table lists this clonotype with a few counts. The rearrangement links TRBV6-5 to TRBJ1-2; D is possibly TRBD1 (5 bases). V lost 2 bases and J lost 8, with 18 bases in between. The CDR3 consists of 15 residues. The germline V gene encodes CDR1 MNHEY and CDR2 SVGAGI. CDR3 amino acids: CASSYREGAEGGYTF. CDR3 DNA sequence: TGTGCCAGCAGTTACCGGGAAGGGGCTGAAGGAGGCTACACCTTC.

The chain employs TRBV6-1 and TRBJ1-3, with D unclear. The germline V and J ends were trimmed by 8 bases and 1 base, with 9 bases remaining between them. The CDR3 runs to 13 residues. Germline V gene data show CDR1 as MNHNS and CDR2 as SASEGT. Here the CDR3 reads CASRRASGNTIYF. The CDR3 coding sequence is TGTGCCAGCCGTAGGGCATCTGGAAACACCATATATTTT.

The rearrangement links TRBV21-1 to TRBJ1-3. TRBV21-1 corresponds to a pseudogene. CDR3 length: 16 amino acids. CDR3 region: CASSKVWGSCGNTIYF. The DNA of the CDR3 is TGTGCCAGCAGCAAAGTGTGGGGAAGTTGTGGAAACACCATATATTTT.